These 15 T cell receptor beta chains came from one sample sequenced in a study of blood T cell repertoires in COVID-19. Produced via immunoSEQ multiplex PCR; TCRdb's table is partial and in-frame only. The data contain 250,000 to 350,000 clones, 89% of them singletons. Source material: peripheral blood. These receptors originate from a middle-aged woman who had recovered from COVID-19.

The chain couples TRBV29-1 to TRBJ1-6, with D maybe TRBD1 (6 bases). This CDR3 region has 12 residues. The germline V and J ends were trimmed by 6 bases and 3 bases, with 6 bases remaining between them. CDR1 is SQVTM, CDR2 ANQGSEA, per germline. This CDR3 is CSVGGYNSPLHF. CDR3 in DNA: TGCAGCGTAGGGGGCTATAATTCACCCCTCCACTTT.

V and J are TRBV9 and TRBJ1-3; the D is unclear. The CDR3 extends over 16 amino acids. In germline, CDR1 is SGDLS, CDR2 YYNGEE. Trimming stripped 2 bases from V and 0 bases from J, with 12 bases between. CDR3 residues: CASSVGPGASGNTIYF. CDR3 coding DNA: TGTGCCAGCAGCGTTGGACCGGGAGCCTCTGGAAACACCATATATTTT.

The sample holds one count of this clone. The rearrangement joins TRBV2 to TRBJ2-7, with 10 positions matching TRBD2. The J segment lost 6 bases and the V segment lost 1 base, leaving 6 bases of the junction unmatched. The CDR3 totals 15 residues. From germline, CDR1 is SNHLY and CDR2 FYNNEI. CDR3 bases: TGTGCCAGCAGTGAAGGAGCGGGAGGGTTAGGCGAGCAGTACTTC. This codes for CASSEGAGGLGEQYF.

The chain uses TRBV25-1 and TRBJ2-1; D is uncertain. This CDR3 has 11 amino acids. The V gene's germline CDR1 is MGHDK and CDR2 SYGVNS. The V gene lost 4 bases and the J gene lost 5 bases, with 3 bases spanning the gap. This CDR3 reads CASSGDNEQFF. CDR3 nucleotide sequence: TGTGCCAGCAGTGGCGACAATGAGCAGTTCTTC.

This clone was seen more than once but under ten times. The chain couples TRBV3-1 (or the pseudogene TRBV3-2) to TRBJ2-1; D might be TRBD1 (8 bases). The V gene's germline CDR1 is LGHDT and CDR2 YNNKEL (reference sequence). The CDR3 extends over 16 amino acids. Trimming removed 4 bases at V and 4 bases at J, with 17 bases between. The DNA for the CDR3 is TGTGCCAGCAGCCCCTTCGACAGGGGACTATACAATGAGCAGTTCTTC. Amino acids: CASSPFDRGLYNEQFF.

The chain joins TRBV3-1 (or the pseudogene TRBV3-2) to TRBJ1-2; a weak D match, TRBD1 (6 bases). The CDR3 has 14 residues. Trimming took 3 bases from V and 6 from J, leaving 14 bases between them. The germline V gene encodes CDR1 LGHDT and CDR2 YNNKEL (reference sequence). Here the CDR3 DNA reads TGTGCCAGCAGCCATGGGGGCGTTGGGGATGGCTACACCTTC. This codes for CASSHGGVGDGYTF.

The chain couples TRBV18 to TRBJ2-2, with a tentative D call TRBD2 (6 bases). This CDR3 is 16 amino acids long. V dropped 0 bases and J dropped 4 bases, with 12 bases sitting between them. Germline V CDR1 and CDR2: KGHSH, LQKENI. The CDR3 DNA reads as TGTGCCAGCTCACCACCCCAGGGAGCGGGCACCGGGGAGCTGTTTTTT. Translation gives CASSPPQGAGTGELFF.

The chain joins TRBV6-5 to TRBJ2-7; D remains unclear. Trimming took 4 bases from V and 0 from J, leaving 4 bases between them. CDR3 length equals 12 residues. The germline V gene encodes CDR1 MNHEY and CDR2 SVGAGI. CDR3 in DNA: TGTGCCAGCAGTTCCAGCTCCTACGAGCAGTACTTC. Protein: CASSSSSYEQYF.

As regards this clone: One end of the junction varies from germline; a read error may be responsible. V gene TRBV19 combines with J gene TRBJ1-2, with TRBD1 matching over 7 bases. Per germline, CDR1 LNHDA and CDR2 SQIVND (reference sequence). The CDR3 length is 12 residues. As DNA, the CDR3 is TGTGCCAGTAGTAGACAGGGACCACTTCTCGCCTTC. Its translation is CASSRQGPLLAF.

The chain uses TRBV28 and TRBJ2-3, with 13 bases fitting TRBD2. The CDR3 consists of 15 residues. Germline V lookup: CDR1 MDHEN, CDR2 SYDVKM. V lost 5 bases, J lost 5 bases, and 4 bases stayed unmatched. The CDR3 DNA follows: TGTGCCAGCAGTAGGGGACTAGCGGGAAAAGATACGCAGTATTTT. This translates into CASSRGLAGKDTQYF. Full variable domain (outside the CDR3, taken from reference TRBV28 and TRBJ2-3): DVKVTQSSRYLVKRTGEKVFLECVQDMDHENMFWYRQDPGLGLRLIYFSYDVKMKEKGDIPEGYSVSREKKERFSLILESASTNQTSMYLCASSRGLAGKDTQYFGPGTRLTVL.

This chain links TRBV6-1 with TRBJ2-6; tentatively, D is TRBD2 (5 bases). Germline loops: CDR1 MNHNS, CDR2 SASEGT. This CDR3 spans 18 amino acids. V lost 0 bases and J 4 bases, leaving 16 bases between the germline ends. Written as DNA, the CDR3 is TGTGCCAGCAGTGAAGCGCAGTATCGGGGTGGCGGGGCCAACGTCCTGACTTTC. Its translation: CASSEAQYRGGGANVLTF.

The V gene is TRBV29-1, the J gene TRBJ2-7; 8 bases align to TRBD1. This CDR3 spans 14 amino acids. From germline, CDR1 is SQVTM and CDR2 ANQGSEA. With V trimmed by 2 bases and J by 6 bases, 9 bases remained unmatched. CDR3 residues: CSVEPDRVGGEQYF. CDR3 in DNA: TGCAGCGTTGAACCGGACAGGGTAGGTGGCGAGCAGTACTTC.

CDR3 loop: CATSDHTAGVGTDTQYF. CDR3 coding DNA: TGTGCCACCAGTGATCACACGGCGGGAGTTGGAACAGATACGCAGTATTTT. The V and J genes are TRBV24-1 and TRBJ2-3; TRBD2 matches 7 bases. V shed 3 bases, J shed 3 bases, and the junction held 11 bases outside the gene matches. This CDR3 spans 17 amino acids. Per germline, CDR1 KGHDR and CDR2 SFDVKD.

The CDR3 region is CASSETTASYEQYF. The DNA of the CDR3 is TGTGCCAGCAGTGAAACGACTGCTTCCTACGAGCAGTACTTC. The chain joins TRBV2 to TRBJ2-7, with D hard to call. CDR3 size: 14 residues. Germline V gene data show CDR1 as SNHLY and CDR2 as FYNNEI. The ends were cut back, 2 bases at V and 1 base at J, with 9 bases in the middle.

This chain links TRBV4-1 with TRBJ2-1; the D gene is possibly TRBD1 (5 bases). Trimming stripped 5 bases from V and 3 bases from J, with 17 bases between. The CDR3 is made up of 16 amino acids. Germline lookup yields CDR1 MGHRA and CDR2 YSYEKL. CDR3 coding DNA: TGCGCCAGCAGCGACGGATCCTTAAGGGGCTACAATGAGCAGTTCTTC. Protein: CASSDGSLRGYNEQFF.